One T cell receptor beta chain is described in this entry. The antigen is undetermined. Some clones are missing from TCRdb's copy, which holds only in-frame ones; the method was immunoSEQ multiplex PCR. The table lists approximately 61,000 clones, 55% to 85% of them singletons. These data come from a study of vaccination effects on CD4 cells after COVID-19. Study information: Post-vaccine draws lagged the second dose by a median of 72 days. Study-level points and caveats: There was marked clonal contraction among infection- and vaccine-induced clones late after vaccination. Few convalescent patients and no early post-infection timepoints were included in the study.

In the ViraFEST assay, antigen-specific CD4+ clonotypes were identified by expansion after peptide-pool stimulation. After roughly 9 days in culture, the CD4+ T cells were isolated. All participants had two doses of either the BNT162b2 or mRNA-1273 vaccine. This receptor was obtained from a human donor who received a COVID-19 vaccine. This specimen consisted of CD4+ T cells from PBMCs cultured with HCoV-229E spike peptides, obtained after COVID-19 vaccination.

This chain's CDR3 is CASSYGTEKNIQYF. CDR3 DNA sequence: TGTGCCAGCAGTTACGGGACGGAAAAAAACATTCAGTACTTC. This chain links TRBV6-6 with TRBJ2-4; D assignment may be TRBD1 or TRBD2 (5 bases each). V was trimmed by 2 bases and J by 4 bases, leaving 9 bases between them. The CDR3 loop spans 14 amino acids. Germline CDR1 and CDR2: MNHNY and SVGAGI (reference sequence).